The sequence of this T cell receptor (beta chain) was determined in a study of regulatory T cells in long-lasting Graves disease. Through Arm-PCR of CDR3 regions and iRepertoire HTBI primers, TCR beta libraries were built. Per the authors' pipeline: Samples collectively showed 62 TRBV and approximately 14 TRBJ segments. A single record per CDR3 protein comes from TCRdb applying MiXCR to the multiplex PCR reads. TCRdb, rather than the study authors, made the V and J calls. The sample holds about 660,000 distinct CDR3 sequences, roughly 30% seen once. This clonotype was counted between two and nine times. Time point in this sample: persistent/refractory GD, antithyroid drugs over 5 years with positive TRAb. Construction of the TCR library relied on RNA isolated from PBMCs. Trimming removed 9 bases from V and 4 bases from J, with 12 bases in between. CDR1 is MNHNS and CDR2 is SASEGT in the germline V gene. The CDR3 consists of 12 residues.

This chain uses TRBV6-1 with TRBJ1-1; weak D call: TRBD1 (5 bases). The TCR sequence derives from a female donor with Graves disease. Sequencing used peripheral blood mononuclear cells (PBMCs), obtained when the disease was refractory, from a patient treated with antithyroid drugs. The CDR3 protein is CASHGGGTEAFF. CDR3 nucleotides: TGTGCCAGTCATGGGGGGGGCACTGAAGCTTTCTTT.